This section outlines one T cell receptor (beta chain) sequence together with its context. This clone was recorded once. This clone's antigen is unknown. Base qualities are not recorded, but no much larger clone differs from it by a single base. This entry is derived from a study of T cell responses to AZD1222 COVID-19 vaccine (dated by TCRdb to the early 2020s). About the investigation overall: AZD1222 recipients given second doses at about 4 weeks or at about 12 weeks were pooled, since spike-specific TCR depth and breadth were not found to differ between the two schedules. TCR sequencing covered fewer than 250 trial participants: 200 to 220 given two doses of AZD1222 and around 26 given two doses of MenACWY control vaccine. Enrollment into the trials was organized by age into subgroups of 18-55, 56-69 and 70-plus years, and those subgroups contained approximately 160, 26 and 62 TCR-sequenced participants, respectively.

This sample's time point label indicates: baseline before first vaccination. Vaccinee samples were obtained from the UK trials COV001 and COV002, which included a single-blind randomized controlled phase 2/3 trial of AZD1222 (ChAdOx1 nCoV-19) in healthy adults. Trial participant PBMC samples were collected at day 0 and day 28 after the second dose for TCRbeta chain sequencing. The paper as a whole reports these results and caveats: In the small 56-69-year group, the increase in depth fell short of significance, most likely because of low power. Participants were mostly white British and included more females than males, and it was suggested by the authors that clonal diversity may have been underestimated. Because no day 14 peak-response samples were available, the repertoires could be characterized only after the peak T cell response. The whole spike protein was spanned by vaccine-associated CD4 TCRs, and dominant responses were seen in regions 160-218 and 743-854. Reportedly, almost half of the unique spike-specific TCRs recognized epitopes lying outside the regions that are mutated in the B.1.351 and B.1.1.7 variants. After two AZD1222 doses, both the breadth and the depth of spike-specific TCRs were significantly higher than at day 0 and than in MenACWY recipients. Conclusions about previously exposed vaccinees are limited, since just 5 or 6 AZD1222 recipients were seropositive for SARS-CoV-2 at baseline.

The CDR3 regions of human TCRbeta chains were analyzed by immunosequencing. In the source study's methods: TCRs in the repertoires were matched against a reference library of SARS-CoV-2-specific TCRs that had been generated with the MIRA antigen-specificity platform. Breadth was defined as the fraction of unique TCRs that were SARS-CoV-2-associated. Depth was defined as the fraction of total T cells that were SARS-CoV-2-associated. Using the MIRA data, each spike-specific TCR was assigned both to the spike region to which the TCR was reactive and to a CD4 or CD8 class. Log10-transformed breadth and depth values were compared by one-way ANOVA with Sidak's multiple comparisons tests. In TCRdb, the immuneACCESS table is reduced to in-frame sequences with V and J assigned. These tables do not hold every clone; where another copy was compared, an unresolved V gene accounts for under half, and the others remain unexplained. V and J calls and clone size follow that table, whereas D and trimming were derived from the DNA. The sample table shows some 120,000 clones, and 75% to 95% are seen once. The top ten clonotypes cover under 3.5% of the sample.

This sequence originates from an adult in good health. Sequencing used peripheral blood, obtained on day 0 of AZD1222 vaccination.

The CDR3 loop reads CASSGLTGRGEKLFF. The nucleotide sequence reads TGTGCCAGTAGCGGATTGACAGGAAGGGGTGAAAAACTGTTTTTT. The sequence is built from TRBV19 and TRBJ1-4; TRBD1 is a possible D gene, resting on 6 matching bases. The germline V gene encodes CDR1 LNHDA and CDR2 SQIVND (reference sequence). The CDR3 covers 15 residues, taking in both the cysteine and the phenylalanine. Only the CDR3 region is kept as DNA, spanning 45 bases read in frame from base 1. At the junction V is shortened by 6 bases and J by 7 bases, with 18 bases in between.